This entry is about one T cell receptor beta chain. This sample was included in a study of CD8+ T cells in alopecia areata. The V end lost 4 bases, the J end lost 6 bases, and 17 bases lay between the germline ends. Germline CDR1 SGHNT, CDR2 YENEEA. The CDR3 has 15 residues. Reverse transcription of extracted RNA yielded cDNA, which provided the sequencing template. Assay used: immunoSEQ multiplex PCR; TCRdb lists only in-frame clones, some missing. The table includes just over 20,000 clones, roughly 62% detected once. Sorting of the five patients' CD4+ cells gave CD25+CD127- cells as the output. V gene TRBV11-3 combines with J gene TRBJ2-3, with D possibly matching TRBD1 (6 bases). The source of this sequence is a human donor with alopecia areata. Sequencing was done on a sample of CD4+ Tregs sorted from blood. This CDR3 is CASSSGRTARDTQYF. The CDR3 coding sequence is TGTGCCAGCAGCTCGGGACGGACAGCCCGGGATACGCAGTATTTT.